Sequencing of this T cell receptor beta chain was carried out in a study of molecular identifiers for immune sequencing clone quantification. Trimming left V 5 bases short and J 2 bases short, with 13 bases between. This CDR3 region has 14 residues. Germline V gene data show CDR1 as MNHEY and CDR2 as SVGAGI. This clonotype was observed a few times. TCRdb recomputed calls from the PCR reads with MiXCR, one row per CDR3 protein. In the table there are approximately 550,000 distinct CDR3 sequences, roughly 26% of which are singletons. The chain combines TRBV6-5 with TRBJ2-7; a possible D gene is TRBD1 (6 bases). The receptor comes from a human donor in good health. Some libraries in this study had Jurkat cell RNA spiked in. Sequencing input: naive CD8+ T cells from blood, with Jurkat cell RNA spiked in. This sample's subset: FACS-sorted CD8+CD4-CCR7+CD45RA+ naive T cells. This CDR3 reads CASSKLRGTYEQYF. CDR3 DNA: TGTGCCAGCAGTAAGCTCAGGGGAACCTACGAGCAGTACTTC.